This T cell receptor (beta chain) was retrieved from a study of cytomegalovirus exposure and HLA in healthy donors. Study-level information: Tens of millions of unique TCRs, all from HLA-typed donors, were included in an early release of the data. Findings and caveats of the study: For most subjects, TCR beta sequences were reported to predict HLA-A and HLA-B alleles with accuracy. Trimming of TCR beta V- and J-genes showed a link, identified in a later analysis, to a missense DCLRE1C variant.

Note on this clone: Its specificity is not known.

CDR3 length equals 14 residues. Germline V CDR1 and CDR2: SQVTM, ANQGSEA. Trimming took 3 bases from V and 4 from J, leaving 15 bases between them. PCR primers comprised 60 Vbeta and 13 Jbeta primers. Data came from immunoSEQ multiplex PCR; TCRdb stores just in-frame clones and leaves some out. The specimen's table records over 100,000 clones. The V and J genes are TRBV29-1 and TRBJ1-1, with D hard to call. This clonotype was sampled from a man aged 18-30 years in good health and CMV-seronegative. Sequencing was carried out using PBMCs. The CDR3 sequence: CSVDFWSRATEAFF. CDR3 in DNA: TGCAGCGTTGATTTTTGGTCGCGGGCCACTGAAGCTTTCTTT. Based on the CDR3 plus reference TRBV29-1 and TRBJ1-1, the full variable domain is SAVISQKPSRDICQRGTSLTIQCQVDSQVTMMFWYRQQPGQSLTLIATANQGSEATYESGFVIDKFPISRPNLTFSTLTVSNMSPEDSSIYLCSVDFWSRATEAFFGQGTRLTVV.